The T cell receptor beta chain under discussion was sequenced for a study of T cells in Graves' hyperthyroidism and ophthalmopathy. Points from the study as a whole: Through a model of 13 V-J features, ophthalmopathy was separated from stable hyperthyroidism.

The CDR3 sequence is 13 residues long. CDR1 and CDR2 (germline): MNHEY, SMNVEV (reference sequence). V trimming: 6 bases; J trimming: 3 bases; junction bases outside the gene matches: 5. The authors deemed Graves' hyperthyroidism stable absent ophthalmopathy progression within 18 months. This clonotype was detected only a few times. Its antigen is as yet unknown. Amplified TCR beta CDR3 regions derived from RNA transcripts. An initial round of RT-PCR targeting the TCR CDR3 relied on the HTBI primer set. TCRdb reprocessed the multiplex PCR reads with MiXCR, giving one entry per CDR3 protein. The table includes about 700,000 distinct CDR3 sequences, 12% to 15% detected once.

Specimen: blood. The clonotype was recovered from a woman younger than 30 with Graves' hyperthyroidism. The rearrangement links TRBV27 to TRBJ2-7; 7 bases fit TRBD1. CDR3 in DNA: TGTGCCAGCAGGACAGGGATGAACTACGAGCAGTACTTC. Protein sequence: CASRTGMNYEQYF.